The 14 T cell receptor beta chains given below trace back to one sample, sequenced in a study of shared clonotypes between healthy human individuals. Positively selected for CCR7, the CD45RO-negative cells used as naive CD8 cells excluded terminally differentiated effector memory CD45RA+ cells. Using immunoSEQ multiplex PCR, the repertoire was profiled, and TCRdb retains in-frame clones only, with some absent. In the table there are about 2.1 million clones, around 93% of which are singletons. The sample comprised naive CD8+ T cells from PBMCs. The receptors were gathered from a man younger than 35 in good health. Some clones in this sample may be carry-over from other donors' samples.

Here the CDR3 reads CASSQDGQRQDTQYF. Here the CDR3 DNA reads TGCGCCAGCAGCCAAGACGGACAGCGTCAGGATACGCAGTATTTT. This chain uses TRBV4-3 with TRBJ2-3, with D perhaps TRBD1 (6 bases). CDR3 length equals 15 residues. In germline, CDR1 is LGHNA, CDR2 YSLEER. Between the trimmed V and J ends, which lost 0 bases and 6 bases, there was a span of 13 bases.

This chain links TRBV29-1 with TRBJ2-7, with no clear D. This CDR3 contains 14 residues. V gave up 3 bases and J gave up 6 bases, with 18 bases separating them. CDR1 is SQVTM, CDR2 ANQGSEA, per germline. CDR3 nucleotide sequence: TGCAGCGTTGAGAAGTACCTTACTCCCGGCGAGCAGTACTTC. This gives the protein CSVEKYLTPGEQYF.

The genes are TRBV28 and TRBJ2-1, with D possibly matching TRBD1 (6 bases). CDR3 length equals 15 residues. The V gene lost 6 bases and the J gene lost 9 bases, with 21 bases spanning the gap. CDR1 and CDR2 (germline): MDHEN, SYDVKM. The CDR3 DNA is TGTGCCAGCAGCAGAGAAGGAATTATAGGGGGTGAGCAGTTCTTC. It translates to CASSREGIIGGEQFF.

The chain combines TRBV2 with TRBJ2-4, with 8 bases lining up with TRBD2. Per germline, CDR1 SNHLY and CDR2 FYNNEI. Trimming removed 5 bases from V and 0 bases from J; junction bases left unmatched: 12. This CDR3 contains 18 residues. The CDR3: CASSPGTRGSLAKNIQYF. In nucleotides, the CDR3 is TGTGCCAGCAGTCCCGGGACTAGGGGTAGTCTAGCCAAAAACATTCAGTACTTC.

Turning to this clone: Other nucleotide sequences from this sample produce the same CDR3. The chain carries TRBV13 and TRBJ1-2; TRBD1 agrees at 8 bases. In germline, CDR1 is PRHDT, CDR2 FYEKMQ (reference sequence). This CDR3 has 13 amino acids. V trimming: 5 bases; J trimming: 4 bases; junction bases outside the gene matches: 3. Here the CDR3 reads CASSLTGAYGYTF. CDR3 sequence (DNA): TGTGCCAGCAGCCTGACAGGGGCCTATGGCTACACCTTC. Looking up the rest from reference TRBV13 and TRBJ1-2 gives the full variable domain: AAGVIQSPRHLIKEKRETATLKCYPIPRHDTVYWYQQGPGQDPQFLISFYEKMQSDKGSIPDRFSAQQFSDYHSELNMSSLELGDSALYFCASSLTGAYGYTFGSGTRLTVV.

The V and J genes are TRBV18 and TRBJ2-6, with D perhaps matching TRBD2 (6 bases). CDR1 and CDR2 from the germline V gene are KGHSH and LQKENI. The CDR3 length is 16 residues. Deletions cut 6 bases from V and 0 bases from J, with 12 bases between. CDR3 protein: CASSGDWRSGANVLTF. CDR3 in DNA: TGTGCCAGCTCCGGGGACTGGCGCTCTGGGGCCAACGTCCTGACTTTC.

The CDR3 sequence: CASSLSRTGREQYF. The CDR3 region has the DNA TGTGCCAGCAGCCTAAGCAGGACAGGGAGGGAGCAGTACTTC. The V call is TRBV5-5, the J call TRBJ2-7, with TRBD1 matching over 8 bases. Germline V gene lookup returns CDR1 SGHKS and CDR2 YYEKEE (reference sequence). With 4 bases clipped from V and 7 bases from J, the junction kept 10 bases outside the gene matches. This CDR3 is 14 amino acids long.

This sequence joins TRBV7-3 and TRBJ2-3; 7 positions agree with TRBD2. There are 15 residues in the CDR3. The germline CDR1 and CDR2 sequences are SGHTA and FQGTGA. The trim removed 3 bases at V and 3 bases at J, leaving 6 bases unmatched. DNA for the CDR3: TGTGCCAGCAGCTTGGGCGGGAGTAAAACAGATACGCAGTATTTT. Protein sequence: CASSLGGSKTDTQYF.

V gene TRBV27 combines with J gene TRBJ2-2, with TRBD2 matching 13 bases. Germline values: CDR1 MNHEY, CDR2 SMNVEV (reference sequence). The CDR3 sequence is 17 residues long. With 6 bases clipped from V and 5 bases from J, the junction kept 9 bases outside the gene matches. CDR3: CASSPGLAGVGTGELFF. The DNA for the CDR3 is TGTGCCAGCAGCCCCGGACTAGCGGGAGTTGGGACCGGGGAGCTGTTTTTT.

The rearrangement uses TRBV27 and TRBJ2-2; weak D call: TRBD2 (5 bases). Germline V gene sequence: CDR1 MNHEY, CDR2 SMNVEV (reference sequence). Deletions cut 5 bases from V and 2 bases from J, with 6 bases between. This CDR3 has 13 amino acids. The CDR3 spells CASSDYNTGELFF. CDR3 nucleotides: TGTGCCAGCAGTGACTATAACACCGGGGAGCTGTTTTTT.

CDR3 nucleotides: TGTGCCAGCAGCTCGGACCTCCTCACCGGGGAGCTGTTTTTT. Amino acid sequence: CASSSDLLTGELFF. V usage is TRBV7-7 and J usage is TRBJ2-2, with unresolved D. V gave up 4 bases and J gave up 4 bases, with 10 bases separating them. CDR1 and CDR2 from the germline V gene are SSHAT and FNYEAQ (reference sequence). The CDR3 is made up of 14 amino acids.

This clone was seen a single time. This chain connects TRBV19 to TRBJ2-1; D is possibly TRBD1 or TRBD2 (5 bases each). Trimming shortened V by 3 bases and J by 8 bases, and 17 bases separated the two germline ends. The CDR3 loop spans 15 amino acids. The V gene's germline CDR1 is LNHDA and CDR2 SQIVND (reference sequence). The DNA of the CDR3 is TGTGCCAGTAGTATCAGGGACCTAAACGGGGATGAGCAGTTCTTC. It codes for CASSIRDLNGDEQFF.

The chain uses TRBV9 and TRBJ2-6, with unresolved D. V dropped 0 bases and J dropped 0 bases, with 13 bases sitting between them. CDR1 and CDR2 from the germline V gene are SGDLS and YYNGEE. The CDR3 consists of 18 residues. CDR3 sequence (DNA): TGTGCCAGCAGCGTAGATATTAGCCCTAGCTCTGGGGCCAACGTCCTGACTTTC. Translation gives CASSVDISPSSGANVLTF.

This clone was seen once. The chain is built from TRBV9 and TRBJ2-3, with 8 bases identical to TRBD1. Germline CDR1 reads SGDLS; CDR2 reads YYNGEE. The V segment lost 0 bases and the J segment 2 bases; nucleotides outside the gene matches: 5. This CDR3 has 16 residues. Written as DNA, the CDR3 is TGTGCCAGCAGCGTAGGGACAGGGCGTCTCACAGATACGCAGTATTTT. Protein: CASSVGTGRLTDTQYF.